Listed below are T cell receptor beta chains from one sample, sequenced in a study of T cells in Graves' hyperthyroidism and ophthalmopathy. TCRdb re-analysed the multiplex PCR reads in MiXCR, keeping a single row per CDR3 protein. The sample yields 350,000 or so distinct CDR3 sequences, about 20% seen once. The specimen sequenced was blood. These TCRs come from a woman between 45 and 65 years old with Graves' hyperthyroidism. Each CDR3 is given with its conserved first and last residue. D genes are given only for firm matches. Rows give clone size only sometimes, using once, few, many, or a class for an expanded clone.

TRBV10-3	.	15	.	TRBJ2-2	TGTGCCATCTCCCCCTCCGGGGGGCAGACCGGGGAGCTGTTTTTT	CAISPSGGQTGELFF
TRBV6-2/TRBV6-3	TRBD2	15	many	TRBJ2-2	TGTGCCAGCAGTTGGACTAGCGGGATCACCGGGGAGCTGTTTTTT	CASSWTSGITGELFF
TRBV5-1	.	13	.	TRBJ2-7	TGCGCCAGCAGCTTGTCAGACAACTACGAGCAGTACTTC	CASSLSDNYEQYF
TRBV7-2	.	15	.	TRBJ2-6	TGTGCCAGCAGCTTAGATAGCTCTGGGGCCAACGTCCTGACTTTC	CASSLDSSGANVLTF
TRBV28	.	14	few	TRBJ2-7	TGTGCCAGCAGGGCTACAGGGGGGGGCTACGAGCAGTACTTC	CASRATGGGYEQYF
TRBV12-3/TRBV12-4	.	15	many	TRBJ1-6	TGTGCCAGCTTGGACAGCAGCTCCTATAATTCACCCCTCCACTTT	CASLDSSSYNSPLHF
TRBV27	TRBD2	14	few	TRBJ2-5	TGTGCCAGCAGTTTTTCGGCGGGAGTTGAGACCCAGTACTTC	CASSFSAGVETQYF
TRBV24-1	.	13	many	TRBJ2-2	TGTGCCACCAGTGATGGAGTGGACGGGGAGCTGTTTTTT	CATSDGVDGELFF
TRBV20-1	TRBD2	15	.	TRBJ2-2	TGCAGTGCGAGAAGGACTAGCGGGACCTCCGGGGAGCTGTTTTTT	CSARRTSGTSGELFF
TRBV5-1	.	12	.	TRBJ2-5	TGCGCCAGCAGCTTGGACCCAGAGACCCAGTACTTC	CASSLDPETQYF
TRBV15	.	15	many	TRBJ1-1	TGTGCCACCAGCAGAGTCTTAGGCGGGAACACTGAAGCTTTCTTT	CATSRVLGGNTEAFF
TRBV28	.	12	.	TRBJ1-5	TGTGCCAGCAGGAAACAGGAAGGCTTAGCGCATTTT	CASRKQEGLAHF
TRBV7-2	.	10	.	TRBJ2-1	TGTGCCAGCAGCTTTAGTGAGCAGTTCTTC	CASSFSEQFF
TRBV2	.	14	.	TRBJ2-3	TGTGCCAGCAGTGAAAGTACGCCTGGGGATACGCAGTATTTT	CASSESTPGDTQYF
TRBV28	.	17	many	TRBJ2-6	TGTGCCAGCAGAAGTACTTGGACATTGACTGGGGCCAACGTCCTGACTTTC	CASRSTWTLTGANVLTF
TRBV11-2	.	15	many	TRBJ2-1	TGTGCCAGCAAGGTAGGGGGGGGGACCTACAATGAGCAGTTCTTC	CASKVGGGTYNEQFF
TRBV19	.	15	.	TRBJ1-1	TGTGCCAGTAGTATTCTGCCAGGGAAGAACACTGAAGCTTTCTTT	CASSILPGKNTEAFF
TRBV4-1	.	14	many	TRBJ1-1	TGCGCCAGCAGCCAGGTCCCACAGGACGCTGAAGCTTTCTTT	CASSQVPQDAEAFF
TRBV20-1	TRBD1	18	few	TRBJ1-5	TGCAGTGCTAGGGCCGGGACAGGGGGCTTATTCGGCAATCAGCCCCAGCATTTT	CSARAGTGGLFGNQPQHF
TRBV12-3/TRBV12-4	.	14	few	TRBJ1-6	TGTGCCAGCAGTCCAACCGGGAGTTATTCACCCCTCCACTTT	CASSPTGSYSPLHF
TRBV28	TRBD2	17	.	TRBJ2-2	TGTGCCAGCAGTGAACCACGAGGGACTAGCCCCACCGGGGAGCTGTTTTTT	CASSEPRGTSPTGELFF
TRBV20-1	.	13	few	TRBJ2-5	TGCAGTGCCGCTTCCGGGGCCGGAGAGACCCAGTACTTC	CSAASGAGETQYF
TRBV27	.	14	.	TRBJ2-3	TGTGCCAGCAGCCACGGACGGGGCGCAGATACGCAGTATTTT	CASSHGRGADTQYF
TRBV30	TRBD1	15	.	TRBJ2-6	TGTGCCTGGGGGACAGGAAACTCTGGGGCCAACGTCCTGACTTTC	CAWGTGNSGANVLTF
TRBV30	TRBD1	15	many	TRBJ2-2	TGTGCCTGGAGTGTACTAGGACAGGGTTCCGGGGAGCTGTTTTTT	CAWSVLGQGSGELFF
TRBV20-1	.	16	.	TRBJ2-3	TGCAGTGCTAGGGTTCGCTGGGAATATTTCACAGATACGCAGTATTTT	CSARVRWEYFTDTQYF
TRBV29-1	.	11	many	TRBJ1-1	TGCAGCTACCGGGACGAGGGTGTAGCTTTCTTT	CSYRDEGVAFF
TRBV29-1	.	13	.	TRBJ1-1	TGCAGCGTTGGGTCGGGGACTTACACTGAAGCTTTCTTT	CSVGSGTYTEAFF
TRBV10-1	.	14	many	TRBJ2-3	TGCGCCATTCCGATTAAGGATAACACAGATACGCAGTATTTT	CAIPIKDNTDTQYF
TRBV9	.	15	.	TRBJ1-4	TGTGCCAGCAGCTACGGGACTCCTGGGGGTGAAAAACTGTTTTTT	CASSYGTPGGEKLFF
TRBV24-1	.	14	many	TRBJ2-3	TGTGCCACCAGCTCCACCGGCAGCACAGATACGCAGTATTTT	CATSSTGSTDTQYF